The sequence of this TCR beta chain was determined in a study of T-cell memory formation after mild COVID-19. TCRdb re-derived calls from the 5' RACE reads in MiXCR, one entry per CDR3 protein. This table holds about 29,000 distinct CDR3 sequences, roughly an eighth found once. This clonotype was seen at least ten times. V dropped 6 bases and J dropped 7; count of bases not matched to a gene: 11. This CDR3 has 15 amino acids. The chain recombines TRBV12-3 or TRBV12-4 with TRBJ2-1; 8 bases are a match to TRBD2. The receptor comes from an adult woman who had mild COVID-19 (a few samples of this study predate the infection). Cell type and time point are not known. Sequenced material: PBMCs or a T cell subset sorted from them (not recorded which). CDR3 residues: CASRPYGGAGNEQFF. Written as DNA, the CDR3 is TGTGCCAGCAGGCCTTACGGGGGGGCAGGGAATGAGCAGTTCTTC.